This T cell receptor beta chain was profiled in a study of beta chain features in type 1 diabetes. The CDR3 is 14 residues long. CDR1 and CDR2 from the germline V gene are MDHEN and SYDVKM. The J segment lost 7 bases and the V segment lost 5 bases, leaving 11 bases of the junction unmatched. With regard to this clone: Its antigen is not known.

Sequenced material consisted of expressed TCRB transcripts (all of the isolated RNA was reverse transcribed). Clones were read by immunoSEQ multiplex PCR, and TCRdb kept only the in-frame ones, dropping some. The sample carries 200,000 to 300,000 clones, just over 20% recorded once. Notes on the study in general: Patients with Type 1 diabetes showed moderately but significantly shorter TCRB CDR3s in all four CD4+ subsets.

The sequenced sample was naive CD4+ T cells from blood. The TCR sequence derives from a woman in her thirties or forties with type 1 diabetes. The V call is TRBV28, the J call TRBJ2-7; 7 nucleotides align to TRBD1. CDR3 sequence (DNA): TGTGCCAGCAGTACCCAGACAGGGCGTGCGGAGCAGTACTTC. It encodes CASSTQTGRAEQYF.